This TCR beta chain derives from a study of OX40 agonist ivuxolimab in advanced cancers. For the study at large: Past anti-PD-1, anti-PD-L1 or anti-CTLA-4 therapy was accepted, and roughly 37% had received some.

CDR3 length: 14 amino acids. Germline CDR1 is SGHTA and CDR2 is FQGNSA. Between the trimmed V and J ends, which lost 7 bases and 0 bases, there was a span of 13 bases. This clone is classed as medium-sized. What it binds is unknown. Points from the study as a whole: Partial responders treated at 0.1-3.0 mg/kg exhibited clonal expansion among the lowest measured. Expanded clones were, on average, more numerous in CD8+ T cells than in CD4+.

Measured with immunoSEQ multiplex PCR; TCRdb has only the in-frame clones, and not every one. The sample shows tens of thousands of clones, about 73% of them seen only once. This specimen was CD4+ or CD8+ T cells sorted from blood, taken in a trial of the OX40 agonist ivuxolimab. The TCR was taken from an adult with an advanced solid tumor such as melanoma, head and neck, liver or kidney cancer. V gene TRBV7-2 combines with J gene TRBJ2-7; tentatively, D is TRBD2 (6 bases). The CDR3 is CASTLGRGSYEQYF. DNA of the CDR3: TGTGCCAGCACCCTCGGGCGGGGCTCCTACGAGCAGTACTTC.